This TCR beta chain was sequenced for a study of follicular helper T cells after annual influenza vaccination (dated by TCRdb to 2016 to 2017). Study-level background: After each seasonal influenza vaccination, blood samples were collected on days 0, 7 and 28. The 2013-2014 samples were cryopreserved, while the 2015 samples were processed right after collection. One week after vaccination, a second recruited cohort of 12 to 13 subjects (Table S1) displayed a similar ICOS+CD38+ cTfh response. To study recall of cTfh clones, some subjects were followed across successive annual vaccinations spanning the 2013-2014, 2014-2015 and 2015-2016 seasons. Multi-year samples were available from six subjects, with four subjects covering two vaccination seasons and two subjects covering three seasons. Results the study describes overall, beyond this receptor: ICOS+CD38+ cTfh clonality correlated with the frequency of that population, and its change correlated with the change in circulating plasmablast frequency. Because only about 10-23% of the analyzed cells gave productive TCRB sequences, there was no way to sample rare clonotypes. In evaluating whether influenza clones were enriched, the possibility that the far larger non-cTfh compartments were undersampled could not be ruled out. Day 7 ICOS+CD38+ clones were most often found later in ICOS-CD38- cTfh, suggesting that subset may serve as a memory reservoir. A recurrent oligoclonal ICOS+CD38+ cTfh response containing tetramer and AIM influenza-specific clonotypes was recalled by successive annual vaccinations.

The cysteine opens and the phenylalanine closes a CDR3 of 12 amino acids. Only the CDR3 DNA stays, 36 bases, in frame from base 1. V loses 4 bases of germline sequence and J loses 2 bases, and the interval between the two ends is 5 bases. CDR1 and CDR2, looked up from the germline V gene (reference sequence), are SGHNT and YYREEE. Libraries were built with the immunoSEQ multiplex PCR assay. Adaptive Biotechnologies carried out TCRB amplification, library preparation, sequencing and preliminary bioinformatics at Survey level resolution. As for the authors' bioinformatics: Clonality was computed in R as 1 minus normalized Shannon entropy; the Gini index was calculated with the R package ineq. Overlap score was defined as the summed counts of shared sequences divided by the total counts of all sequences in both compared samples. Significance of shared clonotypes was assessed by Fisher's exact test, with a theoretical repertoire of 10^7 TCRB sequences assumed. TCRdb retrieved this table from immuneACCESS and kept in-frame rearrangements only. Not all clones are present; in checked studies, unresolved V genes account for under half, and no reason is known for the remainder. That table is the source of V, J and clone size, and D and trimming were worked out from the DNA. The sample table holds roughly 14,000 clones, of which almost 85% were seen once. The ten largest clonotypes hold about 0.27% of the sample.

What the time point label conveys for this sample: 2014-2015 season, pre-vaccination. TCRB sequencing was used to follow sorted CD4 subsets from the blood of adults before and after they were given the seasonal inactivated influenza vaccine (Fluvarix). To be eligible, subjects had to live in the community and must not have received influenza vaccine in the previous 6 months. Reasons for exclusion included contraindications to influenza vaccine, substance abuse, HIV/AIDS, active malignancy, immunomodulatory medication, and active illness such as respiratory infection. Between roughly 40 and 110 mL of blood was sampled per time point. Ficoll-Paque PLUS or SepMate separation was used to isolate PBMC. As a comparison non-Tfh subset, CXCR5- memory CD4 T cells were sorted. Cell subsets were sorted from PBMC on a BD FACS Aria before DNA extraction. Points on this clone: It has no known antigen specificity. Per-base qualities were not stored, and no clone one base away is much larger.

The receptor chain draws on TRBV5-4 and TRBJ2-3; the D gene is not confidently resolved. The receptor's source is an adult who received the influenza vaccine. The sample consisted of CXCR5- memory CD4+ T cells sorted from blood, taken on the day of influenza vaccination. Read against the paper, the sample's cell subset or site label means: CXCR5- memory CD4 T cells. The CDR3 sequence is CASSATTDTQYF. The DNA sequence follows: TGTGCCAGCAGCGCCACCACAGATACGCAGTATTTT.